Below, 24 T cell receptor beta chains from the same sample are listed, as sequenced in a study of response to subunit inactivated influenza vaccine. TCRdb reprocessed the RT-PCR reads with MiXCR, giving one entry per CDR3 protein. The data hold roughly 500,000 distinct CDR3 sequences, with approximately 20% observed a single time. The same sample was also used in a study of T cells expressing NK-cell markers. That paper notes: TCR beta cDNA was generated via 5'RACE template switching incorporating UMIs.

The sample in question was CD4+ T cells sorted from PBMCs, obtained 11 to 12 days after vaccination. The source is a man over 45 who received an inactivated influenza vaccine.

Ten or more counts support this clonotype. V and J are TRBV7-2 and TRBJ2-5; no clear D. Trimming left V 1 base short and J 1 base short, with 13 bases between. Germline-derived CDR1 and CDR2 are SGHTA and FQGNSA. CDR3 length: 16 amino acids. The CDR3 protein is CASSLGAKAFQETQYF. The CDR3, as DNA: TGTGCCAGCAGCTTAGGGGCAAAGGCCTTCCAAGAGACCCAGTACTTC.

This clonotype was detected only a few times. V and J are TRBV10-2 and TRBJ1-6; unclear D gene. The germline V and J ends were trimmed by 2 bases and 10 bases, with 9 bases remaining between them. There are 13 residues in the CDR3. The germline V gene encodes CDR1 WSHSY and CDR2 SAAADI. The CDR3 coding sequence is TGCGCCAGCAGTGAGGTGAAGGACTCACCCCTCCACTTT. Protein product: CASSEVKDSPLHF.

The chain carries TRBV7-2 and TRBJ2-3; D remains ambiguous. CDR3 length equals 15 residues. Per germline, CDR1 SGHTA and CDR2 FQGNSA. V lost 3 bases and J lost 6, with 16 bases in between. Written as DNA, the CDR3 is TGTGCCAGCAGCTTTTCGCGACCCAACTCGGATACGCAGTATTTT. Its translation: CASSFSRPNSDTQYF.

This clonotype was seen only a few times. The chain recombines TRBV4-3 with TRBJ2-1, with TRBD2 matching 7 bases. CDR3 length equals 15 residues. With V trimmed by 4 bases and J by 0 bases, 3 bases remained unmatched. The germline V gene encodes CDR1 LGHNA and CDR2 YSLEER. This chain's CDR3 is CASSPLADSYNEQFF. The CDR3 DNA is TGCGCCAGCAGCCCGCTAGCGGACTCCTACAATGAGCAGTTCTTC.

The chain links TRBV10-3 to TRBJ2-1; unclear D gene. The CDR3 has 14 amino acids. Germline V gives CDR1 ENHRY, CDR2 SYGVKD. Trimming pared 10 bases from V and 8 bases from J, leaving 21 bases between. The CDR3 sequence: CATNPGSAVHEQFF. The CDR3 nucleotides are TGTGCCACTAACCCCGGATCAGCTGTCCATGAGCAGTTCTTC.

This clonotype has only a few counts. The genes are TRBV28 and TRBJ2-5; D is uncertain. CDR1 MDHEN and CDR2 SYDVKM come from the germline V gene. The V end was cut by 6 bases, the J end by 7 bases, with 21 bases between. The CDR3 is 15 residues long. CDR3 loop: CASRPLTVLGGTQYF. CDR3 in DNA: TGTGCCAGCAGACCCCTTACGGTCCTAGGTGGGACCCAGTACTTC. The full variable domain, its missing parts supplied by reference TRBV28 and TRBJ2-5, is DVKVTQSSRYLVKRTGEKVFLECVQDMDHENMFWYRQDPGLGLRLIYFSYDVKMKEKGDIPEGYSVSREKKERFSLILESASTNQTSMYLCASRPLTVLGGTQYFGPGTRLLVL.

The chain couples TRBV2 to TRBJ2-6; D is uncertain. Germline CDR1 and CDR2: SNHLY and FYNNEI. Trimming stripped 7 bases from V and 10 bases from J, with 14 bases between. The CDR3 contains 13 residues. In DNA, the CDR3 is TGTGCCAGCACCTCGATGGAGACAAACGTCCTGACTTTC. Translation: CASTSMETNVLTF.

This clonotype was detected a few times. The gene calls are TRBV2 and TRBJ1-2, with TRBD1 identical over 8 bases. CDR3 length: 15 residues. The germline gives CDR1 SNHLY, CDR2 FYNNEI. The J segment lost 4 bases and the V segment lost 8 bases, leaving 12 bases of the junction unmatched. CDR3 nucleotides: TGTGCCAGCGGAGGAGGGGACAGGACACTCTATGGCTACACCTTC. It translates to CASGGGDRTLYGYTF. Full variable domain (rest looked up from reference TRBV2 and TRBJ1-2): EPEVTQTPSHQVTQMGQEVILRCVPISNHLYFYWYRQILGQKVEFLVSFYNNEISEKSEIFDDQFSVERPDGSNFTLKIRSTKLEDSAMYFCASGGGDRTLYGYTFGSGTRLTVV.

This clonotype has just a few counts. The chain links TRBV7-9 to TRBJ1-6; D possibly corresponds to TRBD1 (5 bases). V lost 6 bases, J lost 5 bases, and 11 bases lay in between. This CDR3 has 14 amino acids. Germline V gene sequence: CDR1 SEHNR, CDR2 FQNEAQ (reference sequence). The CDR3 sequence: CASRGGVDNSPLHF. The CDR3 coding sequence is TGTGCCAGCAGGGGAGGGGTGGATAATTCACCCCTCCACTTT.

This clonotype was counted between two and nine times. The rearrangement links TRBV15 to TRBJ1-4, with 10 bases lining up with TRBD1. Germline trimming cut 5 bases from V and 7 bases from J; bases unmatched to any gene: 10. Germline assignment: CDR1 LNHNV and CDR2 YYDKDF (reference sequence). The CDR3 covers 16 residues. As DNA, the CDR3 is TGTGCCACCAGCGGAGGGACAGGGGCCGGAGGTGAAAAACTGTTTTTT. This encodes CATSGGTGAGGEKLFF.

The chain joins TRBV7-2 to TRBJ1-1; TRBD1 aligns across 7 bases. Germline CDR1 is SGHTA and CDR2 is FQGNSA. This CDR3 comprises 13 residues. V lost 10 bases, J lost 4 bases, and 9 bases stayed unmatched. This CDR3 is CANQGERGTEAFF. The CDR3 region has the DNA TGTGCCAACCAGGGGGAGCGAGGCACTGAAGCTTTCTTT.

V and J are TRBV20-1 and TRBJ2-3, with D perhaps given as TRBD1 or TRBD2 (5 bases each). The CDR3 has 11 residues. Trimming cost V 5 bases and J 3 bases, with 6 bases left between them. Germline CDR1 reads DFQATT; CDR2 reads SNEGSKA (reference sequence). The CDR3 DNA sequence: TGCAGTGCTGGGGGAACAGATACGCAGTATTTT. Translated, it gives CSAGGTDTQYF.

The CDR3: CASSQDRVGANVLTF. For the CDR3, the DNA is TGTGCCAGCAGCCAAGACCGGGTTGGGGCCAACGTCCTGACTTTC. J is TRBJ2-6 and V is TRBV14; no clear D gene. Trimming shortened V by 0 bases and J by 3 bases, and 6 bases separated the two germline ends. In germline, CDR1 is SGHDN, CDR2 FVKESK. This CDR3 is built from 15 residues. Based on the CDR3 plus reference TRBV14 and TRBJ2-6, the full variable domain is EAGVTQFPSHSVIEKGQTVTLRCDPISGHDNLYWYRRVMGKEIKFLLHFVKESKQDESGMPNNRFLAERTGGTYSTLKVQPAELEDSGVYFCASSQDRVGANVLTFGAGSRLTVL.

The V gene is TRBV7-2, the J gene TRBJ2-4; D unresolved. V was shortened by 3 bases and J by 6 bases, with 9 bases between the two germline ends. The CDR3 covers 13 residues. The germline V gene encodes CDR1 SGHTA and CDR2 FQGNSA. The CDR3, as DNA: TGTGCCAGCAGCTTCTCGGGTCCAAACATTCAGTACTTC. Translation: CASSFSGPNIQYF.

This clonotype has only a few counts. V gene TRBV11-2 combines with J gene TRBJ2-7; TRBD1 matches 8 bases. Trimming removed 0 bases from V and 0 bases from J; junction bases left unmatched: 19. CDR1 and CDR2 from the germline V gene are SGHAT and FQNNGV. This CDR3 comprises 21 residues. CDR3 region: CASSLEGQGGFLGLSSYEQYF. CDR3 DNA: TGTGCCAGCAGCTTAGAAGGACAGGGAGGCTTTTTGGGATTGAGCTCCTACGAGCAGTACTTC.

This clonotype was seen a handful of times. This chain links TRBV18 with TRBJ1-2; 7 bases map to TRBD1. Trimming at V came to 5 bases and at J to 5 bases, leaving 26 bases not matched to a gene. This CDR3 contains 20 residues. The V gene's germline CDR1 is KGHSH and CDR2 LQKENI. The CDR3, as DNA: TGTGCCAGCTCATTAAACCCTGCCGTTGACAGACAGGGAGTTCGGTATGGCTACACCTTC. Translating gives CASSLNPAVDRQGVRYGYTF. Full variable domain (remainder filled in from reference TRBV18 and TRBJ1-2): NAGVMQNPRHLVRRRGQEARLRCSPMKGHSHVYWYRQLPEEGLKFMVYLQKENIIDESGMPKERFSAEFPKEGPSILRIQQVVRGDSAAYFCASSLNPAVDRQGVRYGYTFGSGTRLTVV.

This clonotype was observed at least ten times. CDR3 region: CASSPGTSGGPYNEQFF. The CDR3 region has the DNA TGCGCCAGCAGCCCCGGGACTAGCGGGGGCCCTTACAATGAGCAGTTCTTC. The chain links TRBV5-1 to TRBJ2-1; 14 nucleotides match TRBD2. Germline trimming cut 4 bases from V and 4 bases from J; bases unmatched to any gene: 7. There are 17 residues in the CDR3. CDR1 and CDR2 from the germline V gene are SGHRS and YFSETQ.

This clonotype occurred once. The chain couples TRBV30 to TRBJ2-1, with TRBD2 matching over 8 bases. V was clipped by 3 bases and J by 8 bases; unmatched bases: 15. Germline lookup yields CDR1 GTSNPN and CDR2 SVGIG (reference sequence). The CDR3 consists of 16 residues. The CDR3 bases are TGTGCCTGGAGACGACTAGCGTTTTGGGAGGAGGATGAGCAGTTCTTC. This translates into CAWRRLAFWEEDEQFF. Together with reference TRBV30 and TRBJ2-1, the CDR3 gives the full variable domain: SQTIHQWPATLVQPVGSPLSLECTVEGTSNPNLYWYRQAAGRGLQLLFYSVGIGQISSEVPQNLSASRPQDRQFILSSKKLLLSDSGFYLCAWRRLAFWEEDEQFFGPGTRLTVL.

The rearrangement uses TRBV7-3 and TRBJ2-3; weak D call: TRBD1 (6 bases). Germline V CDR1 and CDR2: SGHTA, FQGTGA. This CDR3 region has 15 residues. Trimming took off 5 bases at V and 3 bases at J, with 15 bases between the two ends. The chain's CDR3 is CASSPGAWATDTQYF. Here the CDR3 DNA reads TGTGCCAGCAGCCCAGGGGCATGGGCGACAGATACGCAGTATTTT.

This rearrangement joins TRBV5-1 to TRBJ2-3, with 13 bases lining up with TRBD2. The V segment lost 0 bases and the J segment 1 base; nucleotides outside the gene matches: 2. Germline CDR1 and CDR2: SGHRS and YFSETQ. The CDR3 is 17 amino acids. The CDR3 protein is CASSLGGLAGGTDTQYF. CDR3 nucleotide sequence: TGCGCCAGCAGCTTGGGTGGACTAGCGGGAGGCACAGATACGCAGTATTTT.

V usage is TRBV6-1 and J usage is TRBJ1-1; D is uncertain. The CDR3 runs to 13 residues. Germline V lookup: CDR1 MNHNS, CDR2 SASEGT. Trimming took off 4 bases at V and 0 bases at J, with 6 bases between the two ends. DNA of the CDR3: TGTGCCAGCAGTGTCTCCCTGAACACTGAAGCTTTCTTT. It translates to CASSVSLNTEAFF.

The chain is built from TRBV5-4 and TRBJ2-7, with 9 positions matching TRBD1. The V gene's germline CDR1 is SGHNT and CDR2 YYREEE (reference sequence). V gave up 4 bases and J gave up 2 bases; unmatched junction bases: 13. This CDR3 contains 17 residues. The CDR3 is CASSIDRGNSPTYEQYF. CDR3 nucleotide sequence: TGTGCCAGCAGCATTGACAGGGGGAACTCCCCCACCTACGAGCAGTACTTC.

This clonotype was seen a few times. The chain links TRBV7-8 to TRBJ2-1, with TRBD1 as a possible D gene (5 bases). V lost 4 bases and J lost 1, with 11 bases in between. CDR1 SGHVS and CDR2 FQNEAQ come from the germline V gene. The CDR3 runs to 15 residues. CDR3 loop: CASSSSRVSYNEQFF. The CDR3 DNA follows: TGTGCCAGCAGCTCCAGCAGGGTGTCCTACAATGAGCAGTTCTTC.

The chain recombines TRBV6-1 with TRBJ2-1; D remains unclear. CDR1 is MNHNS, CDR2 SASEGT, per germline. V gave up 3 bases and J gave up 5 bases, with 11 bases separating them. The CDR3 consists of 14 residues. CDR3: CASSDNYDHNEQFF. In DNA, the CDR3 is TGTGCCAGCAGTGATAACTACGACCACAATGAGCAGTTCTTC.